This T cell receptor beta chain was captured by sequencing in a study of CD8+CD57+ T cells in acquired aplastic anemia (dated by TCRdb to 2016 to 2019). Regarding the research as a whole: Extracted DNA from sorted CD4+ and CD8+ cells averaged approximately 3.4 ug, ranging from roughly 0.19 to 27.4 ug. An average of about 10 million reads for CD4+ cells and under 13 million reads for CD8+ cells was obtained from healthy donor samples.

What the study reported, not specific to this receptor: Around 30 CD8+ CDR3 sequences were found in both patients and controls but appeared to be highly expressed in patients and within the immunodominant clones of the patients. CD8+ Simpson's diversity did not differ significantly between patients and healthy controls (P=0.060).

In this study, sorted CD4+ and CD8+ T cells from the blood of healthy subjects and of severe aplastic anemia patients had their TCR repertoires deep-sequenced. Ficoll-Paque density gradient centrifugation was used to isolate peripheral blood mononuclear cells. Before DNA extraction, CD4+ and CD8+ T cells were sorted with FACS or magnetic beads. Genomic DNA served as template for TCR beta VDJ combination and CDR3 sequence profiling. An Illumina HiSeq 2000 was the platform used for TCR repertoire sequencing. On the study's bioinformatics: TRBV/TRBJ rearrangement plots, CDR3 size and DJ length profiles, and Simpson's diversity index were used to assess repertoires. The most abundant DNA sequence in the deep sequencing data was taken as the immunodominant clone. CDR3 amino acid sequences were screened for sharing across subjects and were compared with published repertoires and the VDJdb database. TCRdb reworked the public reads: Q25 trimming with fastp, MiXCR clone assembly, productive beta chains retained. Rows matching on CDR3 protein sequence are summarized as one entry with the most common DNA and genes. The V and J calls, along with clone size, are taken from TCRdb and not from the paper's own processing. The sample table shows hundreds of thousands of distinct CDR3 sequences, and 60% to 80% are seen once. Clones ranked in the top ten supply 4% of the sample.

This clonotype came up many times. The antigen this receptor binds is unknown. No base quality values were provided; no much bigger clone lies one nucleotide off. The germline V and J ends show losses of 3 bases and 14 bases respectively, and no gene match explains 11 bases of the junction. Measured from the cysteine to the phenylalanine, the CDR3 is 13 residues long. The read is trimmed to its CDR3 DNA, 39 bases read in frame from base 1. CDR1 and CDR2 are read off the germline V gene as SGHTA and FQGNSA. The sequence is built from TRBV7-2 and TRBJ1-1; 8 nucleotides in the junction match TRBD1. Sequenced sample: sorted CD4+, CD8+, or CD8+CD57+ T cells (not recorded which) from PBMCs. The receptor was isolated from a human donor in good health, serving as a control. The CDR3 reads CASSFRDRTKVFF. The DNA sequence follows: TGTGCCAGCAGCTTTCGGGACAGGACTAAGGTGTTCTTT. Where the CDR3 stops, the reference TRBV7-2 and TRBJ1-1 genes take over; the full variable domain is GAGVSQSPSNKVTEKGKDVELRCDPISGHTALYWYRQSLGQGLEFLIYFQGNSAPDKSGLPSDRFSAERTGGSVSTLTIQRTQQEDSAVYLCASSFRDRTKVFFGQGTRLTVV.